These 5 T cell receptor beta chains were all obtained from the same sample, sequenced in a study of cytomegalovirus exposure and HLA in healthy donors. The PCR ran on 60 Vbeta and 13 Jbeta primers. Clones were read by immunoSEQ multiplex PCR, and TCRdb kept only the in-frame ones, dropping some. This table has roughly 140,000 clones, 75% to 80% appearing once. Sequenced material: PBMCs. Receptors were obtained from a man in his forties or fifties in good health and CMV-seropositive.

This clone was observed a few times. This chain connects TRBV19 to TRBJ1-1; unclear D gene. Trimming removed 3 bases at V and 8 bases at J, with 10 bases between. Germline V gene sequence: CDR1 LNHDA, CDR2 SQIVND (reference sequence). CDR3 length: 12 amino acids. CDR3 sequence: CASSIPRFEAFF. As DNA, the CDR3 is TGTGCCAGTAGTATTCCCCGGTTCGAAGCTTTCTTT.

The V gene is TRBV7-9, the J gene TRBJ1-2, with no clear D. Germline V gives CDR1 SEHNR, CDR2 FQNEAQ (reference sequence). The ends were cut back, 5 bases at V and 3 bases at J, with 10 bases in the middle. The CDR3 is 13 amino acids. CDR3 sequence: CASSLDGDYGYTF. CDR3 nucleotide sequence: TGTGCCAGCAGCCTAGACGGAGACTATGGCTACACCTTC.

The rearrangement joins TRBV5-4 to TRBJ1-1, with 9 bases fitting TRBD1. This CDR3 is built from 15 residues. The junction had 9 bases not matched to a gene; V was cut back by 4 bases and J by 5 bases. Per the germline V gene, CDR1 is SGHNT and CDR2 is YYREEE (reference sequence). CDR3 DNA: TGTGCCAGCAGCCATAAGGGACAGGGAGATACTGAAGCTTTCTTT. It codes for CASSHKGQGDTEAFF. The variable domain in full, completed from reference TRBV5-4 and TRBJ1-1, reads ETGVTQSPTHLIKTRGQQVTLRCSSQSGHNTVSWYQQALGQGPQFIFQYYREEENGRGNFPPRFSGLQFPNYSSELNVNALELDDSALYLCASSHKGQGDTEAFFGQGTRLTVV.

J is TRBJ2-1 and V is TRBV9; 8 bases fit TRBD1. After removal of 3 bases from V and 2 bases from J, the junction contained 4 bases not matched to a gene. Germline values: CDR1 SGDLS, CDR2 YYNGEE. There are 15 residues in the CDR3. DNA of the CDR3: TGTGCCAGCAGCGCCGCGGGACAGGCCTACAATGAGCAGTTCTTC. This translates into CASSAAGQAYNEQFF.

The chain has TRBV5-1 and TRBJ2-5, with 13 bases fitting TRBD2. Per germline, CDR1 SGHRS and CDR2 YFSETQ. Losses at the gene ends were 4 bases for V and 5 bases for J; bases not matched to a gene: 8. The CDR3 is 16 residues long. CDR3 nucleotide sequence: TGCGCCAGCAGCCCCGGGACTAGCGGGGACACGGAGACCCAGTACTTC. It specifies CASSPGTSGDTETQYF.